The T cell receptor (beta chain) under discussion was sequenced for a study of shared clonotypes between healthy human individuals. About the research overall: The study enrolled a couple of women and a few men aged 18 to 49. Each donor contributed plates that comprised three CD4 naive, three CD4 memory, two CD8 naive and one CD8 memory.

CD45RO-negative cells were positively selected for CCR7, leaving out terminally differentiated effector memory CD45RA+ cells. In the source study's methods: Filtering differed because ImmunoSEQ produced junction-only sequences that carried no quality scores. This table comes from immunoSEQ multiplex PCR, and its TCRdb copy is limited to in-frame clones, with some not included. V, J and clone size are taken as reported in that table, and D and trimming were inferred from the DNA itself. The sample records about 2.1 million clones, 93% being singletons. Trimming cost V 4 bases and J 6 bases; bases outside gene matches: 11. CDR1 is SGHNT and CDR2 is YYREEE in the germline V gene (reference sequence). The CDR3 contains 16 residues.

The TCR was taken from a man aged 18 to 30 in good health. Some clones in this sample may be carry-over from other donors' samples. Specimen: naive CD8+ T cells from PBMCs. The rearrangement uses TRBV5-4 and TRBJ2-1; 9 nucleotides line up with TRBD2. Written as DNA, the CDR3 is TGTGCCAGCAGCCCGGAGGCCGGACTAGCGTCCAATGAGCAGTTCTTC. Translation: CASSPEAGLASNEQFF.